These 16 T cell receptor beta chains were sequenced from one sample in a study of human T cells and chemical hapten exposure. One entry per CDR3 protein results from TCRdb running MiXCR on the RACE reads. The sample consists of approximately 38,000 distinct CDR3 sequences, about 11% of them appearing once. Time point here: pre-sensitization, week 0. The treatment denotes: therapeutic diphenylcyclopropenone sensitization with weekly scalp DPC. The sample in question was whole blood, obtained in connection with sensitization to the hapten diphenylcyclopropenone (DPC). These receptors were taken from a young man with alopecia areata. Some clones in this sample may be carry-over from other donors' samples.

This clonotype appeared many times. This chain joins TRBV30 and TRBJ2-7, with TRBD1 matching 9 bases. The CDR3 runs 14 residues. Germline loops: CDR1 GTSNPN, CDR2 SVGIG (reference sequence). V trimming: 3 bases; J trimming: 1 base; junction bases outside the gene matches: 4. The CDR3 spells CAWSAGTGSYEQYV. CDR3 DNA sequence: TGTGCCTGGAGCGCCGGGACAGGGTCCTACGAGCAGTACGTC.

This chain uses TRBV6-4 with TRBJ2-1; D remains unclear. Trimming removed 5 bases from V and 2 bases from J, with 7 bases in between. Germline loops: CDR1 MRHNA, CDR2 SNTAGT. This CDR3 is built from 13 residues. The CDR3 region has the DNA TGTGCCAGCAGTCGTGAAACCTACAATGAGCAGTTCTTC. It codes for CASSRETYNEQFF.

The chain recombines TRBV3-1 with TRBJ1-4; the D gene is possibly TRBD1 (5 bases). The V end lost 8 bases, the J end lost 7 bases, and 20 bases lay between the germline ends. The CDR3 has 15 amino acids. CDR1 is LGHDT, CDR2 YNNKEL, per germline (reference sequence). For the CDR3, the DNA is TGTGCCAGCGCTGAGTATATTACAGGAATTGAAAAACTGTTTTTT. Protein product: CASAEYITGIEKLFF.

This clonotype was recorded a few times. This sequence joins TRBV6-5 and TRBJ1-1; unclear D gene. Per germline, CDR1 MNHEY and CDR2 SVGAGI. The V and J ends lost 5 bases and 0 bases respectively, with 7 bases between them. The CDR3 totals 13 residues. The CDR3, as DNA: TGTGCCAGCAGTATATATCTGAACACTGAAGCTTTCTTT. It yields the protein CASSIYLNTEAFF.

This clonotype showed up just a few times. This chain connects TRBV20-1 to TRBJ2-3; 8 nucleotides match TRBD2. CDR1 is DFQATT, CDR2 SNEGSKA, per germline (reference sequence). Trimming at V came to 4 bases and at J to 3 bases, leaving 18 bases not matched to a gene. The CDR3 is made up of 18 amino acids. For the CDR3, the DNA is TGCAGTGCTAACGGGGTGGCAAGCGGGAGAAGTGCGACAGATACGCAGTATTTT. Amino acids: CSANGVASGRSATDTQYF.

This clonotype was seen ten or more times. This chain links TRBV5-1 with TRBJ2-1, with TRBD2 identical over 7 bases. Unmatched junction bases numbered 15, after V lost 0 bases and J lost 12 bases. Looked up from germline, CDR1 is SGHRS and CDR2 is YFSETQ. The CDR3 totals 16 residues. The CDR3 is CASSLGLAPNPQRQFF. DNA of the CDR3: TGCGCCAGCAGCTTGGGACTAGCCCCTAACCCGCAGCGGCAGTTCTTC.

This clonotype was recorded at least ten times. The chain uses TRBV20-1 and TRBJ2-5; tentatively, D is TRBD1 (5 bases). V lost 4 bases and J lost 5, with 11 bases in between. The CDR3 contains 12 residues. Germline assignment: CDR1 DFQATT and CDR2 SNEGSKA (reference sequence). The CDR3 DNA is TGCAGTGCTACGACAGCAGGGGAGACCCAGTACTTC. This codes for CSATTAGETQYF.

This clonotype was seen a handful of times. The gene calls are TRBV5-1 and TRBJ2-3; D may be TRBD1 or TRBD2 (5 bases each). Between the trimmed V and J ends, which lost 0 bases and 2 bases, there was a span of 10 bases. The CDR3 loop spans 15 amino acids. CDR1 and CDR2 from the germline V gene are SGHRS and YFSETQ. CDR3 coding DNA: TGCGCCAGCAGCTTGGATACGGGGCCCACAGATACGCAGTATTTT. Residues: CASSLDTGPTDTQYF. The entire variable domain, with the rest obtained from reference TRBV5-1 and TRBJ2-3, is as follows: KAGVTQTPRYLIKTRGQQVTLSCSPISGHRSVSWYQQTPGQGLQFLFEYFSETQRNKGNFPGRFSGRQFSNSRSEMNVSTLELGDSALYLCASSLDTGPTDTQYFGPGTRLTVL.

This clonotype was counted at least ten times. The rearrangement joins TRBV5-1 to TRBJ2-5, with 7 bases aligning to TRBD1. CDR1 SGHRS and CDR2 YFSETQ come from the germline V gene. The CDR3 contains 14 residues. Trimming at V came to 4 bases and at J to 1 base, leaving 4 bases not matched to a gene. The CDR3: CASSIGDSQETQYF. The CDR3 bases are TGCGCCAGCAGCATTGGGGACAGCCAAGAGACCCAGTACTTC.

In its sample, this clonotype was seen a few times. V is TRBV6-6 and J is TRBJ1-5, with 8 bases lining up with TRBD1. The V and J ends lost 2 bases and 3 bases, in that order; junction bases with no gene match: 9. The germline CDR1 and CDR2 sequences are MNHNY and SVGAGI (reference sequence). CDR3 size: 17 residues. The CDR3 is CASSYGIRGRDNQPQHF. The CDR3 DNA reads as TGTGCCAGCAGTTACGGGATCAGGGGGCGAGACAATCAGCCCCAGCATTTT.

V gene TRBV20-1 combines with J gene TRBJ2-7; D remains unclear. The V gene's germline CDR1 is DFQATT and CDR2 SNEGSKA (reference sequence). This CDR3 has 17 amino acids. Between the trimmed V and J ends, which lost 0 bases and 3 bases, there was a span of 21 bases. The CDR3 bases are TGCAGTGCTAGAGATCGTTTAGGACCCCATGATTTCTACGAGCAGTACTTC. Its protein product is CSARDRLGPHDFYEQYF.

The sample holds a few counts of this clonotype. The chain recombines TRBV5-4 with TRBJ2-7; TRBD1 matches at 7 bases. The CDR3 is 17 residues long. The V gene end was trimmed by 0 bases and the J gene end by 2 bases; junction bases not matched to a gene: 11. CDR1 is SGHNT and CDR2 is YYREEE in the germline V gene (reference sequence). This CDR3 reads CASSLGGPGQWPYEQYF. CDR3 nucleotide sequence: TGTGCCAGCAGCTTGGGGGGACCGGGACAGTGGCCCTACGAGCAGTACTTC.

The sample holds a few counts of this clonotype. The gene calls are TRBV7-6 and TRBJ2-5; D unresolved. CDR1 and CDR2 (germline): SGHVS, FNYEAQ. Deletions cut 3 bases from V and 4 bases from J, with 12 bases between. The CDR3 has 14 residues. CDR3 protein: CASSFGRKAETQYF. The DNA for the CDR3 is TGTGCCAGCAGCTTCGGACGGAAGGCAGAGACCCAGTACTTC.

This clonotype was counted between two and nine times. The chain carries TRBV30 and TRBJ2-2, with 7 bases identical to TRBD2. CDR3 size: 15 residues. Per the germline V gene, CDR1 is GTSNPN and CDR2 is SVGIG (reference sequence). J lost 3 bases, V lost 2 bases, and 6 bases had no gene match. The CDR3 region is CAWSRTRWDTGELFF. CDR3 sequence (DNA): TGTGCCTGGAGTAGGACTAGATGGGACACCGGGGAGCTGTTTTTT. The full variable domain, rest sourced from reference TRBV30 and TRBJ2-2, is SQTIHQWPATLVQPVGSPLSLECTVEGTSNPNLYWYRQAAGRGLQLLFYSVGIGQISSEVPQNLSASRPQDRQFILSSKKLLLSDSGFYLCAWSRTRWDTGELFFGEGSRLTVL.

By share, this clonotype counts as medium-sized (0.01 to 0.1%). This chain joins TRBV7-9 and TRBJ2-7; TRBD1 or TRBD2 may be the D gene (5 bases each). V lost 4 bases and J lost 2, with 15 bases in between. The CDR3 covers 15 residues. CDR1 is SEHNR and CDR2 is FQNEAQ in the germline V gene (reference sequence). The CDR3: CASSSRDLGAYEQYV. CDR3 sequence (DNA): TGTGCCAGCAGCTCCAGGGATTTGGGGGCCTACGAGCAGTACGTC.

This clonotype was seen many times. The rearrangement joins TRBV20-1 to TRBJ2-3; TRBD1 is a possible D gene (10 bases). Germline-derived CDR1 and CDR2 are DFQATT and SNEGSKA (reference sequence). Trimming removed 4 bases from V and 4 bases from J, with 27 bases in between. CDR3 length: 18 residues. Here the CDR3 DNA reads TGCAGTGCTATATTCGGACAGGGGGTAGCGGGAGAGCCAGATACGCAGTATTTT. Its translation is CSAIFGQGVAGEPDTQYF.